This is a list of T cell receptor beta chains from one sample in a study of T-cell reconstitution after alpha-beta-depleted transplantation in children. TCRdb reprocessed the PCR reads with MiXCR, giving one entry per CDR3 protein. The sample includes fewer than 350,000 distinct CDR3 sequences, almost 8% seen only once; the top ten take approximately 9.6%. The starting material was peripheral blood, obtained 360 days after TCRalphabeta/CD19-depleted stem cell transplant. All receptors derive from a female patient aged 2 to 10 who had a stem cell transplant for Fanconi anemia, so the T cells may come from the graft donor. Each CDR3 is given with its conserved first and last residue. A D gene is named only where the DNA matches it firmly. Some rows mark clone size as missing; the rest say once, few, many or name a class of expanded clone.

TRBJ1-2 | . | many | TRBV14 | CASSRAANYGYTF | TGTGCCAGCAGCCGGGCAGCTAACTATGGCTACACCTTC
TRBJ2-2 | . | few | TRBV11-2 | CASSLDLGGELFF | TGTGCCAGCAGCTTAGATCTCGGCGGGGAGCTGTTTTTT
TRBJ1-6 | . | . | TRBV12-3/TRBV12-4 | CASSLAGPSYNSPLHF | TGTGCCAGCAGTTTGGCGGGGCCAAGTTATAATTCCCCCCTCCACTTT
TRBJ2-2 | . | many | TRBV3-1 | CASSQVRANTGELFF | TGTGCCAGCAGCCAAGTGAGGGCGAACACCGGGGAGCTGTTTTTT
TRBJ2-5 | TRBD2 | few | TRBV20-1 | CSARGPSPLAGGGETQYF | TGCAGTGCTAGAGGACCTAGCCCCCTAGCGGGAGGGGGGGAGACCCAGTACTTC
TRBJ2-7 | . | many | TRBV7-9 | CASSLIGGPGEQYF | TGTGCCAGCAGCTTAATTGGGGGGCCGGGGGAGCAGTACTTC
TRBJ1-1 | . | many | TRBV15 | CATSRVGGPPPEAFF | TGTGCCACCAGCAGAGTGGGGGGGCCCCCCCCTGAAGCTTTCTTT
TRBJ2-5 | TRBD1 | . | TRBV29-1 | CSVEVLGQGRETQYF | TGCAGCGTTGAAGTCCTGGGACAGGGGCGAGAGACCCAGTACTTC
TRBJ2-7 | . | many | TRBV12-3/TRBV12-4 | CASSLTARGFEQYF | TGTGCCAGCAGTTTAACGGCCAGGGGATTCGAGCAGTACTTC
TRBJ1-2 | . | . | TRBV6-1 | CASSEDLGAFGYTF | TGTGCCAGCAGTGAAGACCTAGGGGCTTTCGGCTACACCTTC
TRBJ2-1 | . | many | TRBV7-8 | CASSHLETGPYEQFF | TGTGCCAGCAGCCACCTGGAGACTGGGCCCTATGAGCAGTTCTTC